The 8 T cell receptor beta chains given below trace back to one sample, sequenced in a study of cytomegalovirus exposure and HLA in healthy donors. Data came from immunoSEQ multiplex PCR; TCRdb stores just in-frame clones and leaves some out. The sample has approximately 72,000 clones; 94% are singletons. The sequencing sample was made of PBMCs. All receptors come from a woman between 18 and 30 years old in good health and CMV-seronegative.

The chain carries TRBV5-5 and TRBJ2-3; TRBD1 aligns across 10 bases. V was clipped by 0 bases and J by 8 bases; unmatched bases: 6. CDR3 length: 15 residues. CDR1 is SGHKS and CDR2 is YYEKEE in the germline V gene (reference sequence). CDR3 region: CASSLAGTGEVTQYF. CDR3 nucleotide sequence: TGTGCCAGCAGCTTGGCCGGGACAGGGGAAGTTACGCAGTATTTT.

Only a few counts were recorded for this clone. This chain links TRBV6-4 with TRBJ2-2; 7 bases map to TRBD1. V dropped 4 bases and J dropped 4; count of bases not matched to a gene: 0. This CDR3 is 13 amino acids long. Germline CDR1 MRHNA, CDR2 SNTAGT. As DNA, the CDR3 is TGTGCCAGCAGTGGACAGGGCACCGGGGAGCTGTTTTTT. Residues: CASSGQGTGELFF.

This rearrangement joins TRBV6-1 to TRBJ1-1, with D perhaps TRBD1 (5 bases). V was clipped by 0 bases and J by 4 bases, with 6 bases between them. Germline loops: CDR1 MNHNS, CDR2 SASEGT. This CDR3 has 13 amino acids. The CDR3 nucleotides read TGTGCCAGCAGTGAAGCGCAGGGCACTGAAGCTTTCTTT. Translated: CASSEAQGTEAFF.

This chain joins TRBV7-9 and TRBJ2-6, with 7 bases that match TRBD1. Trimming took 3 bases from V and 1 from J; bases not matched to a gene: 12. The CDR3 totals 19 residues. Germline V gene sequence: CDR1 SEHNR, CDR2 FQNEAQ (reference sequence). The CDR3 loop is CASSFYKTRGRSGANVLTF. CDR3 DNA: TGTGCCAGCAGCTTCTACAAAACCAGGGGGAGATCTGGGGCCAACGTCCTGACTTTC.

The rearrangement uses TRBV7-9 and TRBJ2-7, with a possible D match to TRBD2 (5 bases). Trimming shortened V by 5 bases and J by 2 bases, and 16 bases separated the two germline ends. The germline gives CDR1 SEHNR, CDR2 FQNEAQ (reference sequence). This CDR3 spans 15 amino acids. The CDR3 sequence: CASSRSSSPTYEQYF. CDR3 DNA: TGTGCCAGCAGCCGATCTAGCTCACCAACCTACGAGCAGTACTTC.

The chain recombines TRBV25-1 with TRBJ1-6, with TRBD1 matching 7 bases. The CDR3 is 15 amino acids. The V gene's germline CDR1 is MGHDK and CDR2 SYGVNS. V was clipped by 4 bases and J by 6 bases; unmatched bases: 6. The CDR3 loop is CASSASGTANSPLHF. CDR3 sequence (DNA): TGTGCCAGCAGTGCATCAGGGACAGCTAATTCACCCCTCCACTTT.

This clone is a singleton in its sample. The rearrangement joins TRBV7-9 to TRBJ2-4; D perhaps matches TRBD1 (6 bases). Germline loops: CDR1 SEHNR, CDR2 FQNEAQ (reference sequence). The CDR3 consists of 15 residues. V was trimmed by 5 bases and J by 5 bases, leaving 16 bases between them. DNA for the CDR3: TGTGCCAGCAGCCTTACCGGGACATTTCAAAACATTCAGTACTTC. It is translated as CASSLTGTFQNIQYF. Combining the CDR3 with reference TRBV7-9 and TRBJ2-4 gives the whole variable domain DTGVSQNPRHKITKRGQNVTFRCDPISEHNRLYWYRQTLGQGPEFLTYFQNEAQLEKSRLLSDRFSAERPKGSFSTLEIQRTEQGDSAMYLCASSLTGTFQNIQYFGAGTRLSVL.

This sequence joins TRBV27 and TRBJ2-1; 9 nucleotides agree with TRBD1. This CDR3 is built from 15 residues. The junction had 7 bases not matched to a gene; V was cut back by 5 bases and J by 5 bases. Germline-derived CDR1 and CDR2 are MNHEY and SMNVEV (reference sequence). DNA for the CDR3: TGTGCCAGCAGTACCCCCCGGGACAGGGACAATGAGCAGTTCTTC. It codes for CASSTPRDRDNEQFF.